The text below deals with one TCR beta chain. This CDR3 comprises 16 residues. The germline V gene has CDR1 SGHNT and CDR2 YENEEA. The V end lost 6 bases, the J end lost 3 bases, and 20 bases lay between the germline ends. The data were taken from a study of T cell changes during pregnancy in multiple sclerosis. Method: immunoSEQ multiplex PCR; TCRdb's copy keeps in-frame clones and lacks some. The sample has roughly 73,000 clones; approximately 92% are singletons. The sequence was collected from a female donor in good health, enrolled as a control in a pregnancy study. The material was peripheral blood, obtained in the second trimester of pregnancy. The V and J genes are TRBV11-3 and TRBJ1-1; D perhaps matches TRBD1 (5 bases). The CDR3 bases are TGTGCCAGCAGTCTTGACGGGAGGGGTGGGGACACTGAAGCTTTCTTT. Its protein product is CASSLDGRGGDTEAFF.